These T cell receptor beta chains were read from a single sample in a study of response to subunit inactivated influenza vaccine. Via MiXCR, TCRdb re-called the RT-PCR reads, giving one row per CDR3 protein. Of hundreds of thousands of distinct CDR3 sequences listed, 15% to 19% were seen once; the top ten hold under 14%. Material: PBMCs from blood, obtained 11 to 12 days after vaccination. The origin of the receptors is a man aged 50 to 59 who received an inactivated influenza vaccine. CDR3s leave out the opening cysteine and the closing phenylalanine or tryptophan.

TRBV20-1	TRBJ2-1	SARPTPGTAIYNEQF
TRBV29-1	TRBJ2-7	SVELSGGYEQY
TRBV13	TRBJ2-1	ASSFITGRRVNEQF
TRBV7-2	TRBJ2-1	ASSLLDNFYNEQF
TRBV21-1	TRBJ2-1	ASSKLAGGPGEQF
TRBV7-9	TRBJ2-4	ASSFDRYLAKNIQY
TRBV7-9	TRBJ2-4	ASSFGQGAKNIQY
TRBV3-1	TRBJ2-3	ASSQAQTGHNTDTQY
TRBV7-6	TRBJ2-6	ASSSINSGANVLT
TRBV12-3/TRBV12-4	TRBJ1-2	ASRPDTSYGYT
TRBV7-2	TRBJ2-7	ASSSDRRSSYEQY
TRBV6-2/TRBV6-3	TRBJ2-7	ASSYPGQGLTYEQY
TRBV28	TRBJ1-2	ASSLRREYT
TRBV24-1	TRBJ1-2	ATSEGTTGYT
TRBV20-1	TRBJ2-2	SARDTLDSVNGELF
TRBV30	TRBJ1-2	AWSGNRELDYGYT
TRBV20-1	TRBJ2-3	SARDRQRVTDTQY
TRBV4-2	TRBJ2-1	ASSHAQGLGLYEQF
TRBV20-1	TRBJ2-7	SATGESYEQY
TRBV29-1	TRBJ2-7	SAGDRETYEQY
TRBV5-8	TRBJ2-1	ASSLMSAWGNEQF
TRBV24-1	TRBJ2-1	ATSDLWGPHNEQF
TRBV5-1	TRBJ2-2	ASSFSAGQATGELF
TRBV7-2	TRBJ2-3	ASKKTGTSGSTDTQY
TRBV7-8	TRBJ2-1	ASSPIRYGQGYNEQF
TRBV24-1	TRBJ2-7	ATKKTNGRHLSYEQY
TRBV2	TRBJ2-4	ASSEALRRLGKNIQY